This TCR beta chain derives from a study of blood T cell repertoires in COVID-19. Original data processing: Nucleated cell counts were estimated from reference gene primer amplification. Assay used: immunoSEQ multiplex PCR; TCRdb lists only in-frame clones, some missing. That table furnishes V, J and clone size, whereas the DNA furnished D and trimming. The sample has 350,000 or so clones, approximately 89% seen once. Trimming pared 1 base from V and 0 bases from J, leaving 4 bases between. The CDR3 is 14 amino acids. This TCR was recovered from a woman in her 30s with COVID-19, enrolled during active disease. J is TRBJ1-4 and V is TRBV5-3; D is uncertain. TRBV5-3 falls under the ORF class, with uncertain function. Sequences were obtained from peripheral blood. CDR3 in amino acids: CARSLSATNEKLFF. In nucleotides, the CDR3 is TGTGCCAGAAGCTTGAGCGCAACTAATGAAAAACTGTTTTTT.